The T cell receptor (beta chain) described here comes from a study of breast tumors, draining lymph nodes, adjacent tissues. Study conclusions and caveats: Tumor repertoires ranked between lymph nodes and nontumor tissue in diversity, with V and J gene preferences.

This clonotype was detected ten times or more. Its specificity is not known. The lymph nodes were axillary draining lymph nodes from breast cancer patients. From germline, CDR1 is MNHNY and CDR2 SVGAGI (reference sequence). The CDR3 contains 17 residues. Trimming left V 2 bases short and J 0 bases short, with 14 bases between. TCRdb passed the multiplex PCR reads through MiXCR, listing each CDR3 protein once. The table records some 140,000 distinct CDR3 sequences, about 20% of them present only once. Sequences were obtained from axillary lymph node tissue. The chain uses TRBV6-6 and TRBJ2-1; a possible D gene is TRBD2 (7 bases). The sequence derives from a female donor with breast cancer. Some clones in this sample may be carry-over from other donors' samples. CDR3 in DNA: TGTGCCAGCAGTTACGGGCTAGCGGACAGCTCCTACAATGAGCAGTTCTTC. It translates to CASSYGLADSSYNEQFF.